Included here is one T cell receptor beta chain sequence, with context. Its antigen is unidentified. TCRdb itself ran the reads through MiXCR, one entry per CDR3 protein. Altogether about 480,000 distinct CDR3 sequences are present, around a third being singletons, with the ten largest covering around a sixth. This sample is drawn from a study of T cell repertoires in cytomegalovirus infection. Study-wide results and caveats: HLA-C-restricted CMV-specific TCR beta clonotypes were dominant in the ex vivo response.

The CDR3 totals 15 residues. The germline CDR1 and CDR2 sequences are SGHVS and FNYEAQ. Losses at the gene ends were 5 bases for V and 4 bases for J; bases not matched to a gene: 8. The specimen was cultured PBMCs, collected from culture after CMV antigen stimulation. The clonotype was recovered from a human donor in good health (CMV status not recorded). Some clones in this sample may be carry-over from other donors' samples. This chain connects TRBV7-6 to TRBJ1-1; the match to TRBD1 covers 9 bases. In DNA, the CDR3 is TGTGCCAGCAGCCCAGAGACAGGGGGTCCCACTGAAGCTTTCTTT. Its protein is CASSPETGGPTEAFF.